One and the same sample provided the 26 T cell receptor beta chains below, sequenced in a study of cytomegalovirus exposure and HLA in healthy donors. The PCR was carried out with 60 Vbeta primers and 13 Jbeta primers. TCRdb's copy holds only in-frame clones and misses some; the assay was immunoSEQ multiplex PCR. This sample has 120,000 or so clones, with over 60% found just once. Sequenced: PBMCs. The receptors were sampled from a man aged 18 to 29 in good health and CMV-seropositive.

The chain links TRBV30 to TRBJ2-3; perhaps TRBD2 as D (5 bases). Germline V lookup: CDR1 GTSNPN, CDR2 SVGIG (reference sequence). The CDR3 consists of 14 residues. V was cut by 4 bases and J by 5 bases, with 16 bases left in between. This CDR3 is CAWMLALVVDTQYF. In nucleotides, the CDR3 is TGTGCCTGGATGCTAGCCCTGGTGGTAGATACGCAGTATTTT.

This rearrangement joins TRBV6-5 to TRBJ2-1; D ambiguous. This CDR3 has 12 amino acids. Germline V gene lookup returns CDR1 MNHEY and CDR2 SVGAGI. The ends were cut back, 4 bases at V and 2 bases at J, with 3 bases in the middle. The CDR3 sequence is CASSSPYNEQFF. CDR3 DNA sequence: TGTGCCAGCAGTTCTCCCTACAATGAGCAGTTCTTC.

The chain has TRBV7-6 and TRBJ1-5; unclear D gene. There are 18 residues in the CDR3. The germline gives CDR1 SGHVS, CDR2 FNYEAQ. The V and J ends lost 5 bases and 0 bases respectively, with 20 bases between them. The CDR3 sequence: CASSVSTGNSNSNQPQHF. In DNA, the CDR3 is TGTGCCAGCAGCGTTAGTACGGGGAACTCTAATAGCAATCAGCCCCAGCATTTT.

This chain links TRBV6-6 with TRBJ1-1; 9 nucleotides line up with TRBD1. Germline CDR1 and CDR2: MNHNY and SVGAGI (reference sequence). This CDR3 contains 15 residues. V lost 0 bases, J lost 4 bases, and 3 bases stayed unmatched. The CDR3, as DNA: TGTGCCAGCAGTTACTCGGAGGACAGGGGCACTGAAGCTTTCTTT. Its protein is CASSYSEDRGTEAFF.

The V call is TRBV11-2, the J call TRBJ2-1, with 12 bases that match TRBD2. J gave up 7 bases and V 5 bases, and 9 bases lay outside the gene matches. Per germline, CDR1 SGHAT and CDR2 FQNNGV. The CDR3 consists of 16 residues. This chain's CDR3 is CASSQYPGTSGNEQFF. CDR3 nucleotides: TGTGCCAGCAGCCAATATCCCGGGACTAGCGGGAATGAGCAGTTCTTC.

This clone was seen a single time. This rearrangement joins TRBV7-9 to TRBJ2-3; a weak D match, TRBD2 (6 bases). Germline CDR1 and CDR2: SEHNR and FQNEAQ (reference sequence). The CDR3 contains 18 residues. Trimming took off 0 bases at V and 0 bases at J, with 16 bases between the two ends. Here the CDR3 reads CASSLARGKGTSTDTQYF. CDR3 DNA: TGTGCCAGCAGCTTAGCGCGGGGTAAAGGGACTAGCACAGATACGCAGTATTTT.

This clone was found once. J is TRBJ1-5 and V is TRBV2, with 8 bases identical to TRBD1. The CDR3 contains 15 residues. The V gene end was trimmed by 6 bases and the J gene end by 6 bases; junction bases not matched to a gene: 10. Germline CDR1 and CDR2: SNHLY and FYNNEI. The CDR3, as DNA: TGTGCCAGCAGAGCCGAGGGACAGGCGTTTCAGCCCCAGCATTTT. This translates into CASRAEGQAFQPQHF.

The DNA of the CDR3 is TGTGCCAGCAGCACAGGGTTCACTAATGAAAAACTGTTTTTT. It yields the protein CASSTGFTNEKLFF. The chain has TRBV7-2 and TRBJ1-4; tentatively, D is TRBD1 (6 bases). The CDR3 loop spans 14 amino acids. V was pared by 5 bases and J by 2 bases, with 9 bases between. Per the germline V gene, CDR1 is SGHTA and CDR2 is FQGNSA.

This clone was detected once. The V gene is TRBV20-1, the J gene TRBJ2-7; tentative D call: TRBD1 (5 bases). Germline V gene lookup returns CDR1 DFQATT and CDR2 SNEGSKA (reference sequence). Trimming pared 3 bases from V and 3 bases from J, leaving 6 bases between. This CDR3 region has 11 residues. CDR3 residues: CSASDSYEQYF. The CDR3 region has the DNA TGCAGTGCTAGTGACAGCTACGAGCAGTACTTC.

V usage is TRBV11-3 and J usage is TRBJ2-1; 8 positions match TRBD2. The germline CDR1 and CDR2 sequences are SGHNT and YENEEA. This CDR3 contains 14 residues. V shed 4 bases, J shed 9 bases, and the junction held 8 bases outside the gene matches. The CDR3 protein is CASSYSGTDGEQFF. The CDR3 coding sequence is TGTGCCAGCAGCTATAGCGGGACCGATGGTGAGCAGTTCTTC.

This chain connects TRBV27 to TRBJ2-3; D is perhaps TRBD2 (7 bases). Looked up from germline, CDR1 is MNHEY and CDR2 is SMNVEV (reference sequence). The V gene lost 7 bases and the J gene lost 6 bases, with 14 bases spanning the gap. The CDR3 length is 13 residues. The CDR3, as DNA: TGTGCCAGCAATAGGGGGGGCAGGGATACGCAGTATTTT. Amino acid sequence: CASNRGGRDTQYF.

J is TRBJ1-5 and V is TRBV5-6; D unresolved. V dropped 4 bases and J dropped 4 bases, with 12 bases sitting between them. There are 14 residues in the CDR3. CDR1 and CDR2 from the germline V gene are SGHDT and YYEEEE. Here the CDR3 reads CASSPGFMNQPQHF. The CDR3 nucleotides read TGTGCCAGCAGCCCAGGATTTATGAATCAGCCCCAGCATTTT.

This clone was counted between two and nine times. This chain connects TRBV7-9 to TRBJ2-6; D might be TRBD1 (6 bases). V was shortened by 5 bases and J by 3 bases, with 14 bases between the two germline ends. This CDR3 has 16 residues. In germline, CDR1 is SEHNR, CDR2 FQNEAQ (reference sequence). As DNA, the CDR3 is TGTGCCAGCAGCCCTCCGAGGGGGAGTGGGGCCAACGTCCTGACTTTC. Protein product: CASSPPRGSGANVLTF.

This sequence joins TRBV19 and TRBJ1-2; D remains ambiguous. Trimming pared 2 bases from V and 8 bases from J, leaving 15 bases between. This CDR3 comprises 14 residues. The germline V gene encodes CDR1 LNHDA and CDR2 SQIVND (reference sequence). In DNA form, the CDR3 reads TGTGCCAGTAGTATATTCACCCCCTTGGCCGGCTACACCTTC. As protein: CASSIFTPLAGYTF.

In DNA, the CDR3 is TGTGCCAGCACCGGACTAGCGGGCTACAATGAGCAGTTCTTC. It encodes CASTGLAGYNEQFF. This chain uses TRBV2 with TRBJ2-1; 11 bases align to TRBD2. V shed 7 bases, J shed 3 bases, and the junction held 2 bases outside the gene matches. Germline V gene data show CDR1 as SNHLY and CDR2 as FYNNEI. The CDR3 is made up of 14 amino acids.

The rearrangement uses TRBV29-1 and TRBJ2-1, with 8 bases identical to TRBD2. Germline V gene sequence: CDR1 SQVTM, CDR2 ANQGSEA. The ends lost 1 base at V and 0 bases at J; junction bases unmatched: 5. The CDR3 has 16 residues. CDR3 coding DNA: TGCAGCGTTGAAGGGATAGCGGGGACCTCCTACAATGAGCAGTTCTTC. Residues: CSVEGIAGTSYNEQFF.

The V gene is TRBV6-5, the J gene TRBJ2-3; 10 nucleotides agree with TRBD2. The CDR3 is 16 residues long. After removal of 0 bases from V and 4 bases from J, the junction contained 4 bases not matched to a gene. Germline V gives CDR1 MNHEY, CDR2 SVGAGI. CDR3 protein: CASSYSGLAGADTQYF. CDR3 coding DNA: TGTGCCAGCAGTTACTCCGGGCTAGCGGGGGCAGATACGCAGTATTTT.

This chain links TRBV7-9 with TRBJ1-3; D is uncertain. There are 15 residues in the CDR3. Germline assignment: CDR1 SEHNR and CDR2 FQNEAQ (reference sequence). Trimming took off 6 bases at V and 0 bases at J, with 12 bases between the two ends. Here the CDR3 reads CASSREGLSGNTIYF. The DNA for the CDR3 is TGTGCCAGCAGTCGTGAGGGCCTCTCTGGAAACACCATATATTTT.

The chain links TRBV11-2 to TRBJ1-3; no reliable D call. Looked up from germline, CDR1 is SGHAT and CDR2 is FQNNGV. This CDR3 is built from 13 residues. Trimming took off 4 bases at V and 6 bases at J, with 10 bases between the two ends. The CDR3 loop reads CASSYLTLNTIYF. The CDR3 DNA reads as TGTGCCAGCAGCTACCTGACATTAAACACCATATATTTT.

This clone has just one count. DNA of the CDR3: TGCAGCGTTCCAGTGGAGGGTCAAATGGATGGCTACACCTTC. Protein sequence: CSVPVEGQMDGYTF. The J gene is TRBJ1-2, the V gene TRBV29-1; D is ambiguous. The CDR3 runs 14 residues. The germline V gene encodes CDR1 SQVTM and CDR2 ANQGSEA. V was shortened by 5 bases and J by 6 bases, with 19 bases between the two germline ends.

The CDR3: CASRWGQGAGGGYTF. DNA of the CDR3: TGCGCCAGCAGGTGGGGACAGGGGGCTGGGGGAGGCTACACCTTC. The J gene is TRBJ1-2, the V gene TRBV10-1, with 12 bases aligning to TRBD1. Trimming removed 6 bases from V and 8 bases from J; junction bases left unmatched: 10. Germline-derived CDR1 and CDR2 are WNHNN and SYGVQD (reference sequence). The CDR3 is 15 amino acids.

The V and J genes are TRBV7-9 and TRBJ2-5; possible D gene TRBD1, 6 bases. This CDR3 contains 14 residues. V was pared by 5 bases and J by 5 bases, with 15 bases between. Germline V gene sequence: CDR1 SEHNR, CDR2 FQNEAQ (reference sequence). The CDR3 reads CASSPEQGPETQYF. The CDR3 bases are TGTGCCAGCAGCCCCGAACAGGGTCCGGAGACCCAGTACTTC.

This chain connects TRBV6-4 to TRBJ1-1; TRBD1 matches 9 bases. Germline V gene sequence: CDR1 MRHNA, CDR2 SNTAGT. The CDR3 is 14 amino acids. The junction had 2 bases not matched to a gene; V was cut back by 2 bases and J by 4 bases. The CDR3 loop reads CASSDGTGSTEAFF. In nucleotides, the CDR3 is TGTGCCAGCAGTGACGGGACAGGGTCCACTGAAGCTTTCTTT.

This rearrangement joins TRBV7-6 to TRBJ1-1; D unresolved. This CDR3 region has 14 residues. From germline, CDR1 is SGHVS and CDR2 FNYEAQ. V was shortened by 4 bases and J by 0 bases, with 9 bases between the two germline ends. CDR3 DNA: TGTGCCAGCAGCTCCGACTACCTGAACACTGAAGCTTTCTTT. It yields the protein CASSSDYLNTEAFF.

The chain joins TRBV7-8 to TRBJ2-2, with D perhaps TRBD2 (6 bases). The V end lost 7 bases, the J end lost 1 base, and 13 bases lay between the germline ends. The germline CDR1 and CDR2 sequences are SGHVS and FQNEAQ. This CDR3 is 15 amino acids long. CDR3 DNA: TGTGCCAGCACACATAGGAGGGAGAACACCGGGGAGCTGTTTTTT. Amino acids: CASTHRRENTGELFF.

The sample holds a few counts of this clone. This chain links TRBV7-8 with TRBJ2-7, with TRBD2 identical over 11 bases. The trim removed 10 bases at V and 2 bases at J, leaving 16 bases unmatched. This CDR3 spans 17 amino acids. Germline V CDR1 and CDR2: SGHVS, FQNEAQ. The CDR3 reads CATNEVLAGEGAYEQYF. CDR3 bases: TGTGCCACCAATGAAGTACTAGCGGGAGAGGGGGCCTACGAGCAGTACTTC.